The 29 T cell receptor beta chains below were found in one sample sequenced in a study of blood T cell repertoires in COVID-19. Sequencing used immunoSEQ multiplex PCR; TCRdb keeps in-frame clones, though not all of them. The sample lists 400,000 to 450,000 clones, around 91% occurring once. Sequencing was done on a sample of PBMCs or T cells enriched from blood (not recorded which). The origin of the receptors is a man aged 25 to 40 who had recovered from COVID-19.

This chain connects TRBV27 to TRBJ2-3; D is perhaps TRBD1 (5 bases). The V and J ends lost 11 bases and 4 bases respectively, with 10 bases between them. CDR1 and CDR2 from the germline V gene are MNHEY and SMNVEV (reference sequence). The CDR3 covers 11 residues. CDR3 nucleotide sequence: TGTGCCCCCACAGGTTCAGATACGCAGTATTTT. Its translation is CAPTGSDTQYF.

The chain combines TRBV18 with TRBJ1-1; possibly TRBD1 for D (5 bases). The CDR3 has 16 residues. V was pared by 3 bases and J by 0 bases, with 14 bases between. Germline V gives CDR1 KGHSH, CDR2 LQKENI. CDR3 protein: CASSPGLLTLNTEAFF. The CDR3 coding sequence is TGTGCCAGCTCACCGGGACTTTTGACCCTGAACACTGAAGCTTTCTTT.

This rearrangement joins TRBV19 to TRBJ1-5; a possible D gene is TRBD1 (5 bases). This CDR3 contains 13 residues. Trimming shortened V by 3 bases and J by 11 bases, and 14 bases separated the two germline ends. Germline V gene lookup returns CDR1 LNHDA and CDR2 SQIVND (reference sequence). The CDR3 region has the DNA TGTGCCAGTAGTATTGGGGCTACAACGACCCAGCATTTT. This translates into CASSIGATTTQHF.

This clone was counted a few times. The J gene is TRBJ2-1, the V gene TRBV3-1 (or the pseudogene TRBV3-2); TRBD1 agrees at 9 bases. This CDR3 is 13 amino acids long. V lost 8 bases to trimming and J lost 7 bases; unmatched junction nucleotides: 6. CDR1 and CDR2 (germline): LGHDT, YNNKEL (reference sequence). The CDR3 nucleotides are TGTGCCAGCCGGGACAGGGAAACTAATGAGCAGTTCTTC. This sequence encodes CASRDRETNEQFF.

The V call is TRBV7-6, the J call TRBJ2-3; 10 bases agree with TRBD2. The junction had 7 bases not matched to a gene; V was cut back by 5 bases and J by 5 bases. The CDR3 is 15 residues long. Germline V gene data show CDR1 as SGHVS and CDR2 as FNYEAQ. This chain's CDR3 is CASSLTSGKEDTQYF. DNA for the CDR3: TGTGCCAGCAGCCTTACTAGCGGGAAGGAAGATACGCAGTATTTT.

The V and J genes are TRBV6-5 and TRBJ1-5, with unresolved D. Germline V gives CDR1 MNHEY, CDR2 SVGAGI. CDR3 length: 15 amino acids. The ends were cut back, 6 bases at V and 2 bases at J, with 14 bases in the middle. CDR3: CASRPSWEGNQPQHF. The CDR3 bases are TGTGCCAGCAGACCCAGCTGGGAGGGCAATCAGCCCCAGCATTTT.

The V gene is TRBV24-1, the J gene TRBJ2-3; a weak D match, TRBD1 (6 bases). CDR3 length: 16 residues. Germline V gives CDR1 KGHDR, CDR2 SFDVKD. V was cut by 3 bases and J by 2 bases, with 14 bases left in between. CDR3 in amino acids: CATSDSRRQVTDTQYF. CDR3 sequence (DNA): TGTGCCACCAGTGATAGCCGGAGACAGGTCACAGATACGCAGTATTTT.

V gene TRBV10-1 combines with J gene TRBJ2-3, with 9 bases identical to TRBD2. Looked up from germline, CDR1 is WNHNN and CDR2 is SYGVQD (reference sequence). Germline trimming cut 0 bases from V and 3 bases from J; bases unmatched to any gene: 10. The CDR3 runs 18 residues. In DNA form, the CDR3 reads TGCGCCAGCAGTGAGTCGGCTAGCGGGGTGGCAGGTACAGATACGCAGTATTTT. It is translated as CASSESASGVAGTDTQYF.

This clone has only one observation. J is TRBJ2-7 and V is TRBV5-4; D not certain. The V gene lost 0 bases and the J gene lost 7 bases, with 14 bases spanning the gap. The CDR3 runs to 14 residues. CDR1 is SGHNT and CDR2 is YYREEE in the germline V gene (reference sequence). The CDR3 coding sequence is TGTGCCAGCAGCTTGGATTCCAGGCCCTTGGAGCAGTACTTC. Translating it yields CASSLDSRPLEQYF.

The CDR3 reads CASSSQGVNREQYF. CDR3 nucleotides: TGTGCCAGTAGCTCGCAGGGGGTCAACCGCGAGCAGTACTTC. V and J are TRBV19 and TRBJ2-7, with 7 bases that match TRBD1. This CDR3 is built from 14 residues. In germline, CDR1 is LNHDA, CDR2 SQIVND (reference sequence). Trimming at V came to 6 bases and at J to 6 bases, leaving 11 bases not matched to a gene.

The J gene is TRBJ2-5, the V gene TRBV2; D might be TRBD2 (7 bases). The CDR3 has 14 residues. Trimming removed 4 bases at V and 4 bases at J, with 13 bases between. CDR1 is SNHLY, CDR2 FYNNEI, per germline. The CDR3 loop reads CASSGPGGGETQYF. The CDR3 nucleotides are TGTGCCAGCAGTGGACCGGGGGGCGGAGAGACCCAGTACTTC.

This clone appeared a single time. The rearrangement joins TRBV4-2 to TRBJ2-1; 12 bases are shared with TRBD2. The CDR3 contains 16 residues. Germline loops: CDR1 LGHNA, CDR2 YNFKEQ. Unmatched junction bases numbered 0, after V lost 1 base and J lost 2 bases. The CDR3 bases are TGTGCCAGCAGCCAAGGGACTAGCGGGACCTACAATGAGCAGTTCTTC. Protein product: CASSQGTSGTYNEQFF.

The J gene is TRBJ1-5, the V gene TRBV28; unclear D gene. The CDR3 has 16 residues. Trimming left V 2 bases short and J 5 bases short, with 16 bases between. The germline CDR1 and CDR2 sequences are MDHEN and SYDVKM. The CDR3 region has the DNA TGTGCCAGCAGTTTACTGGGCACCTTTACCCATCAGCCCCAGCATTTT. As protein: CASSLLGTFTHQPQHF.

This clone has only a few counts. The chain uses TRBV10-1 and TRBJ1-1; D gene ambiguous. Between the trimmed V and J ends, which lost 6 bases and 1 base, there was a span of 9 bases. CDR3 size: 13 residues. Germline V gene data show CDR1 as WNHNN and CDR2 as SYGVQD (reference sequence). Written as DNA, the CDR3 is TGCGCCAGCAGCCACGGTTCGAACACTGAAGCTTTCTTT. Residues: CASSHGSNTEAFF.

The chain couples TRBV11-2 to TRBJ2-7, with TRBD2 matching over 7 bases. V lost 1 base to trimming and J lost 6 bases; unmatched junction nucleotides: 9. The CDR3 is made up of 15 amino acids. Germline-derived CDR1 and CDR2 are SGHAT and FQNNGV. The CDR3 spells CASSLVSSGVGEQYF. The CDR3 DNA reads TGTGCCAGCAGCTTAGTTTCTAGCGGAGTCGGCGAGCAGTACTTC. The full variable domain, rest sourced from reference TRBV11-2 and TRBJ2-7, is EAGVAQSPRYKIIEKRQSVAFWCNPISGHATLYWYQQILGQGPKLLIQFQNNGVVDDSQLPKDRFSAERLKGVDSTLKIQPAKLEDSAVYLCASSLVSSGVGEQYFGPGTRLTVT.

Remarks on this clone: This same CDR3 is encoded by further DNA sequences in the sample. The chain employs TRBV3-1 (or the pseudogene TRBV3-2) and TRBJ1-5, with a tentative D call TRBD1 (5 bases). The V end was cut by 4 bases, the J end by 2 bases, with 9 bases between. The CDR3 loop spans 14 amino acids. Per the germline V gene, CDR1 is LGHDT and CDR2 is YNNKEL (reference sequence). CDR3 sequence: CASSLQGGNQPQHF. CDR3 bases: TGTGCCAGCAGCCTTCAGGGCGGCAATCAGCCCCAGCATTTT.

This rearrangement joins TRBV28 to TRBJ2-5; the D gene is possibly TRBD2 (6 bases). Trimming took 7 bases from V and 13 from J, leaving 22 bases between them. The CDR3 loop spans 13 amino acids. CDR1 and CDR2 from the germline V gene are MDHEN and SYDVKM. The CDR3 nucleotides read TGTGCCAGCACTCCACCGGGAGCCCACTCTCGGTACTTC. Its translation: CASTPPGAHSRYF.

This chain connects TRBV29-1 to TRBJ2-1; maybe TRBD2 (6 bases). V lost 4 bases, J lost 4 bases, and 23 bases lay in between. Germline CDR1 SQVTM, CDR2 ANQGSEA. This CDR3 region has 17 residues. The CDR3 DNA reads as TGCAGCGTTGTCCGGGGGATGCTAGGGACCGGTTACAATGAGCAGTTCTTC. It encodes CSVVRGMLGTGYNEQFF.

The rearrangement links TRBV3-1 (or the pseudogene TRBV3-2) to TRBJ2-7, with 7 bases that match TRBD2. V dropped 1 base and J dropped 4; count of bases not matched to a gene: 10. Germline-derived CDR1 and CDR2 are LGHDT and YNNKEL (reference sequence). This CDR3 is 16 amino acids long. The chain's CDR3 is CASSQASPRGSYEQYF. The CDR3 bases are TGTGCCAGCAGCCAAGCCTCCCCTCGCGGGAGTTACGAGCAGTACTTC.

The CDR3 sequence: CASSLAASSFSEQYF. CDR3 DNA sequence: TGCGCCAGCAGCTTGGCGGCTAGTTCTTTCTCCGAGCAGTACTTC. The V gene is TRBV5-1, the J gene TRBJ2-7; D is unresolved. Trimming removed 0 bases from V and 6 bases from J, with 16 bases in between. This CDR3 has 15 amino acids. Germline V lookup: CDR1 SGHRS, CDR2 YFSETQ.

This clone was counted only a few times. V usage is TRBV6-1 and J usage is TRBJ1-1; D not certain. Trimming took 2 bases from V and 11 from J, leaving 12 bases between them. There are 12 residues in the CDR3. Germline-derived CDR1 and CDR2 are MNHNS and SASEGT. CDR3 in DNA: TGTGCCAGCAGTGAATATGGGAGGCGGGCTTTCTTT. This codes for CASSEYGRRAFF.

The V gene is TRBV27, the J gene TRBJ2-1, with 8 bases identical to TRBD2. Trimming removed 8 bases from V and 4 bases from J; junction bases left unmatched: 13. Germline V gives CDR1 MNHEY, CDR2 SMNVEV (reference sequence). This CDR3 is built from 16 residues. The CDR3 DNA reads TGTGCCAGCGCCCGATACTTGCGGGAGGCATACAATGAGCAGTTCTTC. It specifies CASARYLREAYNEQFF.

CDR3 DNA: TGTGCCAGCAACCTTGGCGGCTATGGCTACACCTTC. Its protein is CASNLGGYGYTF. The chain is built from TRBV12-3 or TRBV12-4 and TRBJ1-2; D gene uncertain. This CDR3 contains 12 residues. Trimming removed 7 bases at V and 4 bases at J, with 10 bases between.

The CDR3 reads CASSLRGNPYNEQFF. The CDR3, as DNA: TGTGCCAGCAGCTTACGGGGGAACCCCTACAATGAGCAGTTCTTC. The gene calls are TRBV11-3 and TRBJ2-1; possibly TRBD2 for D (6 bases). The CDR3 loop spans 15 amino acids. Per germline, CDR1 SGHNT and CDR2 YENEEA. Trimming took off 2 bases at V and 2 bases at J, with 10 bases between the two ends.

The rearrangement joins TRBV12-3 or TRBV12-4 to TRBJ2-7; possible D gene TRBD1, 6 bases. Trimming left V 2 bases short and J 10 bases short, with 15 bases between. The CDR3 is made up of 13 amino acids. The CDR3 nucleotides are TGTGCCAGCAGTTTACGTATTTCACAGGGTCAGTACTTC. Its translation is CASSLRISQGQYF.

The genes are TRBV3-1 (or the pseudogene TRBV3-2) and TRBJ1-1, with D perhaps TRBD1 (5 bases). The V gene's germline CDR1 is LGHDT and CDR2 YNNKEL (reference sequence). V lost 0 bases and J 11 bases, leaving 13 bases between the germline ends. The CDR3 spans 13 residues. The CDR3 DNA follows: TGTGCCAGCAGCCAAGAGGGGGGAACAGCGGCTTTCTTT. It encodes CASSQEGGTAAFF.

This clone is a singleton in its sample. V and J are TRBV6-1 and TRBJ2-3; 7 bases are a match to TRBD2. CDR1 MNHNS and CDR2 SASEGT come from the germline V gene. The CDR3 contains 14 residues. Trimming took 2 bases from V and 4 from J; bases not matched to a gene: 3. The CDR3 DNA sequence: TGTGCCAGCAGTGAATGGGGGGGGTCAGATACGCAGTATTTT. This encodes CASSEWGGSDTQYF.

V is TRBV5-1 and J is TRBJ1-1; perhaps TRBD1 as D (6 bases). Germline V gene sequence: CDR1 SGHRS, CDR2 YFSETQ. V lost 4 bases and J 1 base, leaving 14 bases between the germline ends. This CDR3 has 15 residues. CDR3 sequence: CASSQSRTENTEAFF. In nucleotides, the CDR3 is TGCGCCAGCAGCCAGAGCAGGACAGAGAACACTGAAGCTTTCTTT.

The chain recombines TRBV7-9 with TRBJ2-7; the match to TRBD1 covers 10 bases. With V trimmed by 5 bases and J by 6 bases, 7 bases remained unmatched. CDR1 SEHNR and CDR2 FQNEAQ come from the germline V gene (reference sequence). The CDR3 loop spans 14 amino acids. CDR3 sequence reads: CASSRDRGLVEQYF. The CDR3 nucleotides are TGTGCCAGCAGCAGAGACAGGGGGCTCGTCGAGCAGTACTTC.